Below are 17 T cell receptor beta chains sequenced from a single sample in a study of tumor-infiltrating lymphocytes in primary liver carcinoma. Both blood RNA, taken from unsorted whole blood, and germline DNA were extracted. TCR beta cDNA came from 400 to 500 ng total RNA, primed with a constant-region primer. Libraries for TCR beta were built through three nested multiplex PCR rounds, which together made up a slightly modified ARM-PCR procedure. The opening two PCR rounds, ten to eleven cycles each, paired TRBV1-TRBV30 forward primers with a C-beta reverse primer. TCRdb re-called the multiplex PCR reads through MiXCR, storing one row per CDR3 protein. The profile shows 250,000 to 350,000 distinct CDR3 sequences, about three fifths of them singletons. Sequenced sample: peripheral blood. Receptor source: a woman aged 25-40 years with primary liver carcinoma and hepatitis B virus infection.

This clonotype has a count of ten or more. The chain links TRBV29-1 to TRBJ2-1; 7 nucleotides line up with TRBD1. V was clipped by 7 bases and J by 1 base; unmatched bases: 7. The germline V gene has CDR1 SQVTM and CDR2 ANQGSEA. This CDR3 has 14 amino acids. The CDR3, as DNA: TGCAGCGCCCAGACAGGGTTATCCTACAATGAGCAGTTCTTC. It encodes CSAQTGLSYNEQFF.

The table lists this clonotype with a few counts. A much more abundant neighbour one base away suggests this may be a read error. The genes are TRBV11-2 and TRBJ2-1, with TRBD1 matching 7 bases. The germline CDR1 and CDR2 sequences are SGHAT and FQNNGV. CDR3 length: 17 amino acids. Losses at the gene ends were 4 bases for V and 8 bases for J; bases not matched to a gene: 17. CDR3 loop: CASSSPELGGVLHEQFF. CDR3 in DNA: TGTGCCAGCAGCTCGCCGGAACTAGGGGGCGTGCTGCATGAGCAGTTCTTC.

The sample holds many counts of this clonotype. One end of the junction is discordant with germline, which a read error may explain. CDR3 DNA: TGTGCCAGCAGCTTAGTGACAGGGGGGAGTGAGCAGTTCTTC. As protein: CASSLVTGGSEQFF. V usage is TRBV12-3 or TRBV12-4 and J usage is TRBJ2-1; 9 bases align to TRBD1. The CDR3 runs to 14 residues.

Regarding this clonotype: Likely a read error: the CDR3 ends without its conserved phenylalanine or tryptophan. The rearrangement uses TRBV29-1 and TRBJ2-7; D remains unclear. V lost 3 bases and J 5 bases, leaving 8 bases between the germline ends. The V gene's germline CDR1 is SQVTM and CDR2 ANQGSEA. The CDR3 loop spans 11 amino acids. This CDR3 is CSVDTVNEQYL. CDR3 DNA: TGCAGCGTTGACACCGTGAACGAGCAGTACTTA.

This clonotype was seen many times. The chain carries TRBV11-2 and TRBJ1-1; a possible D gene is TRBD1 (5 bases). V was pared by 2 bases and J by 2 bases, with 12 bases between. The CDR3 runs to 15 residues. CDR1 is SGHAT and CDR2 is FQNNGV in the germline V gene. The CDR3 DNA is TGTGCCAGCAGCTTATACTCTACAGGAAACACTGAAGCTTTCTTT. Protein: CASSLYSTGNTEAFF.

A remark on this clonotype: A much larger clone differs from this one at a single base, so this may be a read error. The chain combines TRBV4-2 with TRBJ2-2; 10 bases agree with TRBD2. The germline V gene encodes CDR1 LGHNA and CDR2 YNFKEQ. CDR3 length: 18 residues. CDR3 protein: CASSQEASGRLNTVELFF. The CDR3 coding sequence is TGTGCCAGCAGCCAAGAGGCTAGCGGGAGACTTAACACCGTGGAGCTGTTTTTT.

This chain links TRBV29-1 with TRBJ2-1; 9 bases fit TRBD2. The CDR3 has 15 residues. Trimming took 8 bases from V and 9 from J; bases not matched to a gene: 17. Germline CDR1 is SQVTM and CDR2 is ANQGSEA. In DNA form, the CDR3 reads TGCAGCATTGTTATGGCGGGAGGGCCGTCCATTGAGCAGTTCTTC. This translates into CSIVMAGGPSIEQFF.

Worth noting for this clonotype: A much larger clone differs from this one at a single base, so this may be a read error. The rearrangement uses TRBV6-2 or TRBV6-3 and TRBJ2-1; D call uncertain. Germline lookup yields CDR1 MNHEY and CDR2 SVGEGT. This CDR3 has 14 amino acids. Deletions cut 5 bases from V and 8 bases from J, with 16 bases between. The CDR3 bases are TGTGCCAGCAGTCACGGTCGGTCTGTCTATGAGCAGTTCTTC. Translation: CASSHGRSVYEQFF.

Turning to this clonotype: A much larger clonotype is one base distant, so this may be a read error. V usage is TRBV29-1 and J usage is TRBJ1-1; D not resolved. Germline values: CDR1 SQVTM, CDR2 ANQGSEA. CDR3 size: 12 residues. Here the CDR3 DNA reads TGCAGCATTGAAGATGGGAGTGCTGAAGCTTTCTTT. Translated, it gives CSIEDGSAEAFF.

This clonotype was counted only a few times. This sequence joins TRBV28 and TRBJ2-1, with D possibly called TRBD1 or TRBD2 (5 bases each). The CDR3 loop spans 14 amino acids. Trimming shortened V by 6 bases and J by 6 bases, and 15 bases separated the two germline ends. Germline V gene lookup returns CDR1 MDHEN and CDR2 SYDVKM. The DNA of the CDR3 is TGTGCCAGCAGGGGAATGGGACCTCCCAATGAGCAGTTCTTC. It translates to CASRGMGPPNEQFF.

Worth noting for this clonotype: This may stem from a read error, because a much larger clone lies one nucleotide away. The chain is built from TRBV29-1 and TRBJ2-2, with D perhaps matching TRBD1 or TRBD2 (5 bases each). CDR3 length: 16 amino acids. CDR1 is SQVTM, CDR2 ANQGSEA, per germline. The CDR3 sequence is CSVASQDSLNTGEPFF. In DNA form, the CDR3 reads TGCAGCGTTGCTTCCCAAGACAGTCTGAACACCGGGGAGCCGTTTTTT.

This chain connects TRBV4-2 to TRBJ2-5, with D perhaps matching TRBD1 (6 bases). The CDR3 sequence is 18 residues long. Germline V gives CDR1 LGHNA, CDR2 YNFKEQ. The ends were cut back, 1 base at V and 3 bases at J, with 21 bases in the middle. The CDR3 is CASSQVTPGGGGKETQYF. In DNA form, the CDR3 reads TGTGCCAGCAGCCAAGTAACTCCTGGGGGCGGTGGTAAAGAGACCCAGTACTTC.

In its sample, this clonotype was seen many times. The CDR3 bases are TGTGCCAGCAGCTTAGTGGGGACACCCTCTAACTATGGCTACACCTTC. Translation gives CASSLVGTPSNYGYTF. This chain links TRBV5-5 with TRBJ1-2, with TRBD1 as a possible D gene (6 bases). V lost 2 bases to trimming and J lost 0 bases, with 14 bases between them. The CDR3 has 16 amino acids. Per germline, CDR1 SGHKS and CDR2 YYEKEE (reference sequence).

The J gene is TRBJ2-1, the V gene TRBV6-2 or TRBV6-3, with D perhaps being TRBD1 or TRBD2 (6 bases each). The V end lost 6 bases, the J end lost 6 bases, and 15 bases lay between the germline ends. Germline CDR1 reads MNHEY; CDR2 reads SVGEGT. The CDR3 has 14 residues. Here the CDR3 DNA reads TGTGCCAGCAGGGGGGCAGGGGAGGTCAATGAGCAGTTCTTC. It is translated as CASRGAGEVNEQFF.

Many counts were recorded for this clonotype. The chain combines TRBV12-3 or TRBV12-4 with TRBJ2-5, with D unresolved. This CDR3 contains 15 residues. V shed 6 bases and J shed 1 base, with 15 bases lying between them. The CDR3 reads CASSRTTGPQETQYF. CDR3 coding DNA: TGTGCCAGCAGCCGGACGACGGGCCCCCAAGAGACCCAGTACTTC.

This clonotype was detected ten times or more. The gene calls are TRBV6-5 and TRBJ2-7; 8 bases agree with TRBD1. CDR3 length equals 14 residues. CDR1 is MNHEY, CDR2 SVGAGI, per germline. V lost 4 bases and J lost 6; bases outside the gene matches: 8. The CDR3 loop reads CASSFTTGAGEQYF. Here the CDR3 DNA reads TGTGCCAGCAGTTTCACGACAGGGGCGGGCGAGCAGTACTTC.

This clonotype was found many times. CDR3 nucleotide sequence: TGTGCCAGCAGCTCACAGGGTCTAGCCAAAAACATTCAGTACTTC. Translation gives CASSSQGLAKNIQYF. This rearrangement joins TRBV11-2 to TRBJ2-4, with D perhaps TRBD1 (6 bases). V was cut by 4 bases and J by 0 bases, with 10 bases left in between. The CDR3 runs 15 residues. Germline V CDR1 and CDR2: SGHAT, FQNNGV.